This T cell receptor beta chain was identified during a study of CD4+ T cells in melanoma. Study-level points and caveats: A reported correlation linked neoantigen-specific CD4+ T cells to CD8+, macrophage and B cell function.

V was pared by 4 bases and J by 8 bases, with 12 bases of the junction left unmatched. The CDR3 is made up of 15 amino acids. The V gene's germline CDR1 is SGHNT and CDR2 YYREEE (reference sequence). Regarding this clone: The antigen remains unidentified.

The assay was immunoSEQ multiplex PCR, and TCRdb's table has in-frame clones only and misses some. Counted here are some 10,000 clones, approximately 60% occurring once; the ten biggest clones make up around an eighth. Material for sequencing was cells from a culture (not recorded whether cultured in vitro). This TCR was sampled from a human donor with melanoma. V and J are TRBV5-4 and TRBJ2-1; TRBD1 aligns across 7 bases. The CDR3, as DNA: TGTGCCAGCAGCCCAACGACAGGGCGGCTTGATGAGCAGTTCTTC. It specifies CASSPTTGRLDEQFF. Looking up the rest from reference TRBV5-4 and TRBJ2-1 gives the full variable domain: ETGVTQSPTHLIKTRGQQVTLRCSSQSGHNTVSWYQQALGQGPQFIFQYYREEENGRGNFPPRFSGLQFPNYSSELNVNALELDDSALYLCASSPTTGRLDEQFFGPGTRLTVL.